This T cell receptor (beta chain) originates from a study of blood T cell repertoires in COVID-19. Study as a whole: Whether acute or convalescent, the COVID-19 samples came from the United States, Italy and Spain.

The study assigned cohorts using participant-reported clinical history. The CDR3 length is 15 residues. Germline V CDR1 and CDR2: WSHSY, SAAADI. V was clipped by 6 bases and J by 1 base; unmatched bases: 4. This clone has a single count. Sequencing used immunoSEQ multiplex PCR; TCRdb keeps in-frame clones, though not all of them. The sample lists over 150,000 clones, more than 85% occurring once. The source of this sequence is a woman between 50 and 59 years old who had recovered from COVID-19. The gene calls are TRBV10-2 and TRBJ2-3; TRBD2 matches 10 bases. The specimen was PBMCs or T cells enriched from blood (not recorded which). CDR3 bases: TGCGCCAGCAGGTTAGCGGGAGGCCGCACAGATACGCAGTATTTT. It is translated as CASRLAGGRTDTQYF.